The 7 T cell receptor beta chains below all came from one sample that was sequenced in a study of CD8+ T cells in alopecia areata. Treatment noted: oral pan-JAK inhibitor, 5-10 mg twice daily. The sequencing template was cDNA reverse transcribed from extracted RNA. The assay was immunoSEQ multiplex PCR, and TCRdb's table has in-frame clones only and misses some. Of tens of thousands of clones in the sample, over 25% were seen once. This material consisted of CD8+ T cells sorted from blood, taken at week 4, from a patient treated with tofacitinib. These receptors originate from a human donor with alopecia areata.

The V and J genes are TRBV2 and TRBJ2-5; 8 bases align to TRBD2. This CDR3 has 13 residues. The germline V gene encodes CDR1 SNHLY and CDR2 FYNNEI. Losses at the gene ends were 5 bases for V and 3 bases for J; bases not matched to a gene: 2. In DNA, the CDR3 is TGTGCCAGCAGTCCCGGGGGGGAAGAGACCCAGTACTTC. Translating it yields CASSPGGEETQYF.

The rearrangement joins TRBV2 to TRBJ1-1; weak D call: TRBD1 (5 bases). V was cut by 5 bases and J by 1 base, with 11 bases left in between. The germline gives CDR1 SNHLY, CDR2 FYNNEI. The CDR3 sequence is 14 residues long. Written as DNA, the CDR3 is TGTGCCAGCAGTCAGTGGGGGAGGAACACTGAAGCTTTCTTT. This codes for CASSQWGRNTEAFF.

This clone has just a few counts. The rearrangement joins TRBV5-5 to TRBJ2-3; D possibly uses TRBD1 or TRBD2 (6 bases each). This CDR3 is built from 15 residues. CDR1 and CDR2 from the germline V gene are SGHKS and YYEKEE (reference sequence). The V gene lost 0 bases and the J gene lost 8 bases, with 16 bases spanning the gap. In DNA, the CDR3 is TGTGCCAGCAGCTTGGAGGACACGGGGGCGGGTACGCAGTATTTT. Residues: CASSLEDTGAGTQYF.

This clone was detected a few times. The V call is TRBV30, the J call TRBJ2-3; 9 bases are shared with TRBD2. The CDR3 is made up of 16 amino acids. With 4 bases clipped from V and 2 bases from J, the junction kept 10 bases outside the gene matches. CDR1 GTSNPN and CDR2 SVGIG come from the germline V gene (reference sequence). CDR3 residues: CAWNSASGRTTDTQYF. The DNA for the CDR3 is TGTGCCTGGAATTCGGCGAGCGGGAGGACCACAGATACGCAGTATTTT.

This chain connects TRBV6-6 to TRBJ1-2, with D possibly TRBD1 on 5 matching bases. Germline CDR1 reads MNHNY; CDR2 reads SVGAGI (reference sequence). This CDR3 region has 11 residues. Trimming left V 5 bases short and J 8 bases short, with 9 bases between. CDR3 nucleotide sequence: TGTGCCAGCAGTAGGGGAGGCGGCTACACCTTC. This sequence encodes CASSRGGGYTF.

The chain is built from TRBV10-2 and TRBJ2-2; 10 bases map to TRBD2. CDR1 and CDR2 from the germline V gene are WSHSY and SAAADI. This CDR3 has 14 amino acids. The trim removed 7 bases at V and 4 bases at J, leaving 3 bases unmatched. CDR3 coding DNA: TGCGCCAGCAATTTAGCGGGAGGCACCGGGGAGCTGTTTTTT. It specifies CASNLAGGTGELFF.

This clone was detected a few times. The chain couples TRBV7-2 to TRBJ1-1; no reliable D call. Trimming took off 3 bases at V and 5 bases at J, with 10 bases between the two ends. This CDR3 is 13 amino acids long. Per germline, CDR1 SGHTA and CDR2 FQGNSA. The DNA for the CDR3 is TGTGCCAGCAGCTTCTCGGCGGGGACTGAAGCTTTCTTT. This encodes CASSFSAGTEAFF. Variable domain in full (rest from reference TRBV7-2 and TRBJ1-1): GAGVSQSPSNKVTEKGKDVELRCDPISGHTALYWYRQSLGQGLEFLIYFQGNSAPDKSGLPSDRFSAERTGGSVSTLTIQRTQQEDSAVYLCASSFSAGTEAFFGQGTRLTVV.